This T cell receptor beta chain was sequenced during a study of blood T cell repertoires in COVID-19. Study information: COVID-19 samples collected from the United States, Italy and Spain covered acute and convalescent phases. The cDNA or gDNA used as material had been derived from T cells, B-cell-depleted T cells, or PBMCs.

In the study's own analysis: For nucleated cells, counts were estimated from reference gene primer amplification. Produced via immunoSEQ multiplex PCR; TCRdb's table is partial and in-frame only. V and J calls plus clone size are reproduced from that table; the DNA served to infer D and trimming. The repertoire holds fewer than 80,000 clones, around 86% seen once, with roughly 0.94% in the top ten. This CDR3 comprises 15 residues. CDR1 is LGHDT and CDR2 is YNNKEL in the germline V gene (reference sequence). The ends were cut back, 0 bases at V and 2 bases at J, with 9 bases in the middle. Sequencing was performed on peripheral blood. V and J are TRBV3-1 (or the pseudogene TRBV3-2) and TRBJ2-3; no definite D call. The sequence came from a man between 65 and 80 years old with acute or convalescent COVID-19. The chain's CDR3 is CASSQDPSNTDTQYF. The CDR3 region has the DNA TGTGCCAGCAGCCAAGATCCCAGTAACACAGATACGCAGTATTTT.